This passage covers 28 T cell receptor beta chains from one sample sequenced in a study of T cell responses to AZD1222 COVID-19 vaccine. Sequencing used immunoSEQ multiplex PCR; TCRdb keeps in-frame clones, though not all of them. Of about 140,000 clones in the sample, over 85% were seen once. The sample here was peripheral blood, taken on day 0 of MenACWY control vaccination. The receptors originated from an adult in good health.

The CDR3 region has the DNA TGTGCCAGCAGCTCCGGACTAGCGGAAGAGACCCAGTACTTC. It translates to CASSSGLAEETQYF. The chain couples TRBV5-6 to TRBJ2-5; 10 nucleotides line up with TRBD2. The germline CDR1 and CDR2 sequences are SGHDT and YYEEEE. The CDR3 loop spans 14 amino acids. V shed 3 bases and J 3 bases; nucleotides not matched to a gene: 2. The variable domain in full, completed from reference TRBV5-6 and TRBJ2-5, reads DAGVTQSPTHLIKTRGQQVTLRCSPKSGHDTVSWYQQALGQGPQFIFQYYEEEERQRGNFPDRFSGHQFPNYSSELNVNALLLGDSALYLCASSSGLAEETQYFGPGTRLLVL.

CDR3 in DNA: TGTGCCAGCAGGGGACGACTCTATGGTAATGAAAAACTGTTTTTT. Its translation: CASRGRLYGNEKLFF. This sequence joins TRBV5-8 and TRBJ1-4; a weak D match, TRBD1 (5 bases). The CDR3 spans 15 residues. Germline V lookup: CDR1 SGHTS, CDR2 YDEGEE. V was cut by 5 bases and J by 4 bases, with 15 bases left in between.

J is TRBJ1-3 and V is TRBV4-3; TRBD1 matches 7 bases. From germline, CDR1 is LGHNA and CDR2 YSLEER. Trimming removed 4 bases from V and 0 bases from J; junction bases left unmatched: 12. The CDR3 is 18 amino acids. CDR3 in DNA: TGCGCCAGCAGCCCCCAACCGACAGGGCCAACCTCTGGAAACACCATATATTTT. Protein product: CASSPQPTGPTSGNTIYF.

J is TRBJ2-1 and V is TRBV7-2; D is ambiguous. The V gene's germline CDR1 is SGHTA and CDR2 FQGNSA. CDR3 length equals 15 residues. Between the trimmed V and J ends, which lost 0 bases and 3 bases, there was a span of 9 bases. The CDR3 DNA reads TGTGCCAGCAGCTTAGCAGGGCTAATCTACAATGAGCAGTTCTTC. It yields the protein CASSLAGLIYNEQFF.

This chain uses TRBV4-3 with TRBJ1-5; no clear D gene. Germline CDR1 LGHNA, CDR2 YSLEER. V lost 1 base and J 0 bases, leaving 4 bases between the germline ends. The CDR3 extends over 14 amino acids. CDR3: CASSQGVSNQPQHF. CDR3 DNA: TGCGCCAGCAGCCAAGGGGTTAGCAATCAGCCCCAGCATTTT.

The chain is built from TRBV7-8 and TRBJ2-1, with D tentatively TRBD1 or TRBD2 (5 bases each). The germline CDR1 and CDR2 sequences are SGHVS and FQNEAQ. V gave up 0 bases and J gave up 7 bases, with 13 bases separating them. The CDR3 extends over 15 amino acids. The DNA for the CDR3 is TGTGCCAGCAGCTTAGCCCGGGGCCCAGGGAATGAGCAGTTCTTC. Its translation is CASSLARGPGNEQFF.

This clone has a single count. V is TRBV18 and J is TRBJ2-5, with D maybe TRBD1 (5 bases). Germline V gives CDR1 KGHSH, CDR2 LQKENI. CDR3 length equals 15 residues. V lost 4 bases, J lost 0 bases, and 12 bases lay in between. The CDR3 nucleotides read TGTGCCAGCTCACGAAGATCACAGGACCAAGAGACCCAGTACTTC. This sequence encodes CASSRRSQDQETQYF.

The chain joins TRBV24-1 to TRBJ1-3; D is perhaps TRBD1 (5 bases). Germline CDR1 KGHDR, CDR2 SFDVKD. Trimming shortened V by 7 bases and J by 3 bases, and 12 bases separated the two germline ends. This CDR3 spans 14 amino acids. The CDR3 is CATRDIHLGNTIYF. The CDR3 bases are TGTGCCACCAGGGACATCCACCTTGGAAACACCATATATTTT.

The chain employs TRBV20-1 and TRBJ1-2, with D possibly being TRBD1 (5 bases). The CDR3 has 11 amino acids. Trimming removed 6 bases from V and 8 bases from J, with 13 bases in between. Germline CDR1 DFQATT, CDR2 SNEGSKA (reference sequence). In DNA form, the CDR3 reads TGCAGTGCCCTTCACAGGTGGGGCTACACCTTC. It is translated as CSALHRWGYTF.

About this clone: Mismatch with germline at one junction end may stem from a read error. CDR3 residues: CASRSPGQGSALHF. DNA for the CDR3: TGTGCCAGCAGGAGCCCGGGACAGGGTTCAGCCCTCCACTTT. The rearrangement uses TRBV7-9 and TRBJ1-6; 9 nucleotides line up with TRBD1. CDR1 and CDR2 (germline): SEHNR, FQNEAQ (reference sequence). CDR3 size: 14 residues.

The table lists this clone with a count of one. V usage is TRBV7-8 and J usage is TRBJ2-5; unclear D gene. The CDR3 is 13 residues long. Germline CDR1 SGHVS, CDR2 FQNEAQ. Trimming stripped 3 bases from V and 2 bases from J, with 7 bases between. CDR3 nucleotide sequence: TGTGCCAGCAGCTTTTTAGCTCAAGAGACCCAGTACTTC. Protein product: CASSFLAQETQYF.

The chain is built from TRBV9 and TRBJ1-4, with D perhaps matching TRBD1 (5 bases). Germline V lookup: CDR1 SGDLS, CDR2 YYNGEE. Trimming stripped 4 bases from V and 7 bases from J, with 20 bases between. The CDR3 runs to 16 residues. The CDR3 DNA reads TGTGCCAGCAGCCCCAGCCCAGGGTTTGGTTTTGAAAAACTGTTTTTT. Its translation: CASSPSPGFGFEKLFF.

The CDR3 sequence: CASSFRPTQETQYF. As DNA, the CDR3 is TGTGCCAGCAGCTTCAGGCCTACTCAAGAGACCCAGTACTTC. The V call is TRBV5-5, the J call TRBJ2-5; D gene unclear. The germline V and J ends were trimmed by 2 bases and 2 bases, with 10 bases remaining between them. Germline CDR1 reads SGHKS; CDR2 reads YYEKEE (reference sequence). There are 14 residues in the CDR3.

J is TRBJ2-7 and V is TRBV7-3, with D possibly being TRBD2 (5 bases). Trimming shortened V by 6 bases and J by 9 bases, and 18 bases separated the two germline ends. This CDR3 region has 13 residues. Germline V gene data show CDR1 as SGHTA and CDR2 as FQGTGA. This CDR3 is CASSTGPEGGQYF. CDR3 nucleotide sequence: TGTGCCAGCAGTACCGGCCCAGAAGGAGGGCAGTACTTC.

The chain uses TRBV15 and TRBJ1-6; D ambiguous. Trimming cost V 2 bases and J 9 bases, with 14 bases left between them. The CDR3 contains 15 residues. Germline CDR1 and CDR2: LNHNV and YYDKDF (reference sequence). The CDR3 loop reads CATSRSVQNGSPLHF. CDR3 coding DNA: TGTGCCACCAGCAGAAGCGTCCAAAATGGTTCACCCCTCCACTTT.

This chain joins TRBV27 and TRBJ2-3; 12 nucleotides line up with TRBD2. The CDR3 runs 15 residues. The V and J ends lost 8 bases and 2 bases, in that order; junction bases with no gene match: 5. Germline values: CDR1 MNHEY, CDR2 SMNVEV (reference sequence). DNA for the CDR3: TGTGCCAGCTTACTAGCGGGGGGAGTCACAGATACGCAGTATTTT. It translates to CASLLAGGVTDTQYF.

J is TRBJ1-4 and V is TRBV18; 9 bases map to TRBD1. Germline V gene lookup returns CDR1 KGHSH and CDR2 LQKENI. Trimming removed 3 bases from V and 8 bases from J; junction bases left unmatched: 4. CDR3 length: 14 residues. The CDR3, as DNA: TGTGCCAGCTCACCCGGGACAGGGCTCGAAAAACTGTTTTTT. It translates to CASSPGTGLEKLFF.

In its sample, this clone was seen a few times. The V and J genes are TRBV5-1 and TRBJ1-5, with D possibly being TRBD1 (5 bases). The CDR3 spans 14 residues. The V and J ends lost 4 bases and 2 bases respectively, with 10 bases between them. Germline CDR1 SGHRS, CDR2 YFSETQ. The CDR3 loop reads CASSEGGGNQPQHF. The CDR3 DNA reads as TGCGCCAGCAGCGAGGGAGGGGGCAATCAGCCCCAGCATTTT.

The gene calls are TRBV19 and TRBJ1-2, with a weak D call TRBD1 (6 bases). This CDR3 spans 14 amino acids. Germline assignment: CDR1 LNHDA and CDR2 SQIVND (reference sequence). Between the trimmed V and J ends, which lost 6 bases and 4 bases, there was a span of 15 bases. Written as DNA, the CDR3 is TGTGCCAGTAGGCGACAGGACCCTCTCTATGGCTACACCTTC. Translation: CASRRQDPLYGYTF.

This chain connects TRBV5-1 to TRBJ1-1; the D gene is possibly TRBD1 (5 bases). The V and J ends lost 0 bases and 1 base respectively, with 13 bases between them. The CDR3 spans 16 residues. Germline V CDR1 and CDR2: SGHRS, YFSETQ. The CDR3: CASSLAVAGRNTEAFF. The CDR3 bases are TGCGCCAGCAGCTTGGCCGTGGCAGGGAGGAACACTGAAGCTTTCTTT.

The gene calls are TRBV19 and TRBJ2-7, with a tentative D call TRBD2 (5 bases). The CDR3 contains 14 residues. Trimming pared 6 bases from V and 2 bases from J, leaving 14 bases between. Germline CDR1 LNHDA, CDR2 SQIVND (reference sequence). CDR3 in amino acids: CASRRQTGTYEQYF. CDR3 in DNA: TGTGCCAGTAGGAGACAAACGGGGACCTACGAGCAGTACTTC.

The chain joins TRBV6-5 to TRBJ2-6; D is perhaps TRBD1 or TRBD2 (5 bases each). Germline V lookup: CDR1 MNHEY, CDR2 SVGAGI. V shed 2 bases and J shed 1 base, with 6 bases lying between them. The CDR3 contains 15 residues. In DNA, the CDR3 is TGTGCCAGCAGTTACGGGGGATCTGGGGCCAACGTCCTGACTTTC. Translated, it gives CASSYGGSGANVLTF.

The DNA for the CDR3 is TGTGCCAGCTCAGGAATTGCAGGGTCCTCTGGGGCCAACGTCCTGACTTTC. It specifies CASSGIAGSSGANVLTF. The rearrangement links TRBV18 to TRBJ2-6; the D gene is possibly TRBD1 (5 bases). V lost 5 bases and J 0 bases, leaving 14 bases between the germline ends. The CDR3 is 17 residues long. Germline V gives CDR1 KGHSH, CDR2 LQKENI.

The count of this clone is one. CDR3: CASSNLGPTF. The DNA of the CDR3 is TGTGCCAGCAGCAACCTCGGGCCCACCTTC. J is TRBJ1-2 and V is TRBV7-9, with D uncertain. The CDR3 spans 10 residues. The germline V and J ends were trimmed by 5 bases and 13 bases, with 11 bases remaining between them. Per the germline V gene, CDR1 is SEHNR and CDR2 is FQNEAQ (reference sequence).

The chain recombines TRBV11-2 with TRBJ2-7; 10 bases agree with TRBD1. CDR3 size: 15 residues. Germline V gene sequence: CDR1 SGHAT, CDR2 FQNNGV. The trim removed 1 base at V and 3 bases at J, leaving 3 bases unmatched. The CDR3 DNA sequence: TGTGCCAGCAGCTTAGCGGGACAGGGGATCTACGAGCAGTACTTC. This codes for CASSLAGQGIYEQYF.

The chain combines TRBV6-2 or TRBV6-3 with TRBJ2-7; D is unclear. In germline, CDR1 is MNHEY, CDR2 SVGEGT. The CDR3 has 14 amino acids. Trimming removed 6 bases at V and 0 bases at J, with 12 bases between. The CDR3 nucleotides read TGTGCCAGCAGCTCACACTACCTCTCCTACGAGCAGTACTTC. It specifies CASSSHYLSYEQYF.

The chain couples TRBV7-2 to TRBJ1-6; D call uncertain. The germline gives CDR1 SGHTA, CDR2 FQGNSA. The CDR3 contains 15 residues. V shed 1 base and J shed 8 bases, with 12 bases lying between them. The CDR3 bases are TGTGCCAGCAGCTTAGTGTTTGCCGTCGATTCACCCCTCCACTTT. This gives the protein CASSLVFAVDSPLHF.

The chain couples TRBV3-1 (or the pseudogene TRBV3-2) to TRBJ2-3; 7 nucleotides agree with TRBD2. CDR1 and CDR2 (germline): LGHDT, YNNKEL (reference sequence). After removal of 0 bases from V and 0 bases from J, the junction contained 12 bases not matched to a gene. This CDR3 has 19 amino acids. CDR3: CASSQDRRASGPSTDTQYF. The CDR3 coding sequence is TGTGCCAGCAGCCAAGACCGGCGGGCTAGCGGACCAAGCACAGATACGCAGTATTTT.